The present T cell receptor (beta chain) was sequenced within a study of blood T cells in healthy people across ages. Germline values: CDR1 KGHDR, CDR2 SFDVKD. Germline trimming cut 3 bases from V and 3 bases from J; bases unmatched to any gene: 2. The length of the CDR3 is 15 residues. Using a J-beta primer mix together with a sample-barcoded 5' primer, a second PCR was run for roughly 6 to 12 cycles. TCRdb analysed the 5' RACE reads with MiXCR anew, one entry per CDR3 protein. The data contain over 950,000 distinct CDR3 sequences, around 54% of them singletons. Sequenced: blood. The chain carries TRBV24-1 and TRBJ2-3; 10 nucleotides line up with TRBD2. The TCR was taken from a woman between 55 and 75 years old in good health. The CDR3 loop is CATSDISGRTDTQYF. CDR3 nucleotides: TGTGCCACCAGTGATATTAGCGGGAGGACAGATACGCAGTATTTT.